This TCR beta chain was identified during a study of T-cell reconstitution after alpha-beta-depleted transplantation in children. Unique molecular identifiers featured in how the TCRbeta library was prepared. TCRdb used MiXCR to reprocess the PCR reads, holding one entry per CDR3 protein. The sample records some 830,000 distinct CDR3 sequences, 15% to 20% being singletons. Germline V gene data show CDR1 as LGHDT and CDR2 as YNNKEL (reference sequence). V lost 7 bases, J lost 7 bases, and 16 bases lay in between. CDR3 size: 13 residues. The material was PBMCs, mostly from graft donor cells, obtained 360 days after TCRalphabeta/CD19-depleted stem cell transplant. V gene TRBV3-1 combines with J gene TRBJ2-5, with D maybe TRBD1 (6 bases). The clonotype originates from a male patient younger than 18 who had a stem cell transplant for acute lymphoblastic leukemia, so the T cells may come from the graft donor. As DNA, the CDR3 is TGTGCCAGCATCCATGCCCTAGGGGGGACCCAGTACTTC. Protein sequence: CASIHALGGTQYF.